This TCR beta chain was captured in a study of blood T cell repertoires in COVID-19. At the level of the study: Acute-phase and convalescent COVID-19 samples originated in the United States, Italy and Spain. The analysed material was cDNA or gDNA that came from T cells, B-cell-depleted T cells, or PBMCs.

In the original workflow: Amplifying reference gene primers gave estimates of nucleated cell counts. Only in-frame clones appear in the TCRdb table, and some are missing; sequencing was by immunoSEQ multiplex PCR. V and J calls and clone size follow that table, whereas D and trimming were derived from the DNA. The sample holds some 6,000 clones; around 90% are singletons and the top ten take under 7.5%. The germline gives CDR1 MDHEN, CDR2 SYDVKM. This CDR3 has 14 amino acids. The J segment lost 0 bases and the V segment lost 6 bases, leaving 2 bases of the junction unmatched. This clone was found once.

The chain recombines TRBV28 with TRBJ2-7; 10 bases are a match to TRBD1. The sequencing sample was made of peripheral blood. This receptor was identified in a human donor in a cohort sampled during active COVID-19. CDR3 DNA sequence: TGTGCCAGCAGGGGACAGGGGACCTCCTACGAGCAGTACTTC. The encoded protein is CASRGQGTSYEQYF. Filled out from reference TRBV28 and TRBJ2-7, the complete variable domain reads DVKVTQSSRYLVKRTGEKVFLECVQDMDHENMFWYRQDPGLGLRLIYFSYDVKMKEKGDIPEGYSVSREKKERFSLILESASTNQTSMYLCASRGQGTSYEQYFGPGTRLTVT.